The rows below give T cell receptor beta chains drawn from one sample of a study of regulatory T cells in long-lasting Graves disease. TCRdb re-called the multiplex PCR reads with MiXCR, one entry per CDR3 protein. The sample yields about 440,000 distinct CDR3 sequences, 15% seen once. This same sample was also taken into another study, of T cells in Graves' hyperthyroidism and ophthalmopathy.

This specimen was peripheral blood mononuclear cells (PBMCs), taken at new diagnosis, from a patient treated with antithyroid drugs. The receptors derive from a woman aged 25 to 39 with Graves disease. Each CDR3 is given with its conserved first and last residue. The D gene is left open where the match is weak. A clone size is listed for some rows: how often the clone was seen (once, few, many), or a class if it is expanded.

many	TRBV20-1	TRBJ2-7	TRBD2	CSARALASGSSYEQYF	TGCAGTGCTAGAGCTCTCGCTAGCGGGAGCTCCTACGAGCAGTACTTC
many	TRBV12-3/TRBV12-4	TRBJ2-7	TRBD2	CASRTSAYEQYF	TGTGCCAGCAGGACTAGCGCCTACGAGCAGTACTTC
few	TRBV7-9	TRBJ2-7	-	CASSLGISVPEQYF	TGTGCCAGCAGCTTAGGAATAAGTGTTCCCGAGCAGTACTTC
few	TRBV24-1	TRBJ1-5	-	CATSDTNQPQHF	TGTGCCACCAGTGACACTAATCAGCCCCAGCATTTT
-	TRBV19	TRBJ2-1	-	CASRTNRGESKQFF	TGTGCCAGTAGAACCAACCGAGGAGAGTCCAAGCAGTTCTTC
many	TRBV29-1	TRBJ2-5	-	CSVLVKDRQETQYF	TGCAGCGTACTGGTGAAAGACAGGCAAGAGACCCAGTACTTC
once	TRBV20-1	TRBJ2-3	-	CSARHSTGTDTQYF	TGCAGTGCTAGACACTCGACAGGCACAGATACGCAGTATTTT
few	TRBV4-1	TRBJ2-2	TRBD2	CASSAVSGSWAGELFF	TGCGCCAGCAGCGCCGTTAGCGGGAGTTGGGCCGGGGAGCTGTTTTTT
many	TRBV7-3	TRBJ2-3	TRBD2	CASSSGTSGRTDTQYF	TGTGCCAGCAGCTCCGGGACTAGCGGGAGGACAGATACGCAGTATTTT
-	TRBV18	TRBJ2-1	-	CASSNERELWNEQFF	TGTGCCAGCTCGAATGAACGGGAGTTATGGAATGAGCAGTTCTTC
few	TRBV11-3	TRBJ2-7	-	CASSSPEGDEQYF	TGTGCCAGCAGCTCCCCAGAGGGCGACGAGCAGTACTTC
few	TRBV6-1	TRBJ2-1	-	CASRMGFKNEQFF	TGTGCCAGCAGGATGGGGTTTAAGAATGAGCAGTTCTTC
many	TRBV2	TRBJ2-7	TRBD2	CASRAEGGSTYEQYF	TGTGCCAGCAGGGCCGAGGGAGGGAGTACCTACGAGCAGTACTTC
many	TRBV11-2	TRBJ1-4	-	CASSLAAPRRINEKLFF	TGTGCCAGCAGCTTAGCCGCCCCGCGGAGGATTAATGAAAAACTGTTTTTT
many	TRBV27	TRBJ1-5	TRBD1	CASRGQGAYSNQPQHF	TGTGCCAGCAGGGGACAGGGGGCTTATAGCAATCAGCCCCAGCATTTT
many	TRBV18	TRBJ1-5	TRBD1	CASSTLGTALGPQHF	TGTGCCAGCTCGACTCTAGGGACAGCCCTAGGGCCCCAGCATTTT
-	TRBV6-2/TRBV6-3	TRBJ2-7	-	CASGRAHEQYF	TGTGCCAGCGGCAGGGCACACGAGCAGTACTTC
-	TRBV12-3/TRBV12-4	TRBJ1-2	-	CASTSEILGTYGYTF	TGTGCCAGCACCTCTGAAATCTTAGGAACCTATGGCTACACCTTC
few	TRBV9	TRBJ2-3	-	CASSVRSGPITDTQYF	TGTGCCAGCAGCGTCCGATCTGGACCTATCACAGATACGCAGTATTTT
many	TRBV5-6	TRBJ2-3	TRBD2	CASRKTSGANTDTQYF	TGTGCCAGCAGAAAAACTAGCGGAGCTAACACAGATACGCAGTATTTT
many	TRBV9	TRBJ1-1	-	CASSVVAENTEAFF	TGTGCCAGCAGCGTAGTGGCGGAGAACACTGAAGCTTTCTTT
many	TRBV12-5	TRBJ2-3	TRBD2	CASGEGTSGRGADTQYF	TGTGCTAGTGGGGAAGGGACTAGCGGGAGGGGGGCGGATACGCAGTATTTT
-	TRBV20-1	TRBJ2-1	TRBD2	CSARKPSSGRTDEQFF	TGCAGTGCTAGGAAACCATCTAGCGGGAGAACCGATGAGCAGTTCTTC
many	TRBV19	TRBJ1-1	-	CASSDRGDTEAFF	TGTGCCAGTTCCGATCGAGGGGACACTGAAGCTTTCTTT
few	TRBV11-2	TRBJ2-5	-	CASSLRPTQETQYF	TGTGCCAGCAGCTTAAGGCCTACCCAAGAGACCCAGTACTTC
many	TRBV20-1	TRBJ2-1	TRBD2	CSARGLAALLSYNEQFF	TGCAGTGCTAGGGGACTAGCGGCTCTCCTCTCCTACAATGAGCAGTTCTTC
-	TRBV7-9	TRBJ1-5	-	CASSLKSAGFLQAQHF	TGTGCCAGCAGCTTAAAGTCCGCGGGGTTTCTACAGGCCCAGCATTTT
many	TRBV7-8	TRBJ2-1	-	CASSSLLGSSYNEQFF	TGTGCCAGCAGTTCCCTTCTAGGAAGCTCCTACAATGAGCAGTTCTTC
few	TRBV29-1	TRBJ2-1	TRBD2	CSVEVRLAGLRVNTEQFF	TGCAGCGTTGAAGTGAGACTAGCGGGATTGAGAGTAAACACTGAGCAGTTCTTC
many	TRBV5-1	TRBJ2-1	TRBD2	CASSSGRGRVRNEQFF	TGCGCCAGCAGCTCCGGTCGCGGGAGGGTCAGGAATGAGCAGTTCTTC
-	TRBV10-2	TRBJ2-2	-	CASSPAAWGTGELFF	TGCGCCAGCAGTCCGGCGGCCTGGGGGACCGGGGAGCTGTTTTTT
-	TRBV19	TRBJ1-3	TRBD1	CASRPLQGAKGNTIYF	TGTGCCAGTAGGCCTTTACAGGGGGCCAAAGGAAACACCATATATTTT